These 6 T cell receptor beta chains came from one sample sequenced in a study of blood T cell repertoires in COVID-19. Clones were sequenced by immunoSEQ multiplex PCR, and TCRdb holds only the in-frame ones, with some missing. Altogether 100,000 to 150,000 clones are present, roughly 80% being singletons, with the ten largest covering about 6.8%. The sample taken for sequencing was peripheral blood. The receptor set was obtained from an older man with acute or convalescent COVID-19.

The chain uses TRBV29-1 and TRBJ2-4; D is perhaps TRBD2 (5 bases). Germline V gene data show CDR1 as SQVTM and CDR2 as ANQGSEA. With 6 bases removed from V and 8 bases from J, the gap between germline ends came to 17 bases. The CDR3 covers 13 residues. CDR3 nucleotide sequence: TGCAGCGTCGAGGGTCCAACGAGGGACATTCAGTACTTC. Translation: CSVEGPTRDIQYF.

This clone was counted a few times. The V gene is TRBV7-3, the J gene TRBJ2-1; TRBD1 is a possible D gene (5 bases). Trimming removed 5 bases at V and 5 bases at J, with 10 bases between. Germline V gene sequence: CDR1 SGHTA, CDR2 FQGTGA. This CDR3 is built from 13 residues. The CDR3 coding sequence is TGTGCCAGCAGCCCGAGGACAAACAATGAGCAGTTCTTC. It translates to CASSPRTNNEQFF.

This clone appeared once. This chain uses TRBV27 with TRBJ1-4; D remains unclear. CDR1 and CDR2 (germline): MNHEY, SMNVEV (reference sequence). This CDR3 is built from 14 residues. Deletions cut 7 bases from V and 10 bases from J, with 19 bases between. The CDR3 DNA reads as TGTGCCAGCACCCCTGATGTATTGACTAGAAAACTGTTTTTT. Amino acids: CASTPDVLTRKLFF.

This chain links TRBV11-3 with TRBJ2-1; 7 bases agree with TRBD2. CDR3 length equals 15 residues. V lost 3 bases and J lost 3; bases outside the gene matches: 5. Per germline, CDR1 SGHNT and CDR2 YENEEA. The chain's CDR3 is CASSLSGDFYNEQFF. The CDR3 region has the DNA TGTGCCAGCAGCTTGAGCGGGGACTTCTACAATGAGCAGTTCTTC.

This sequence joins TRBV5-5 and TRBJ2-5, with 7 bases that match TRBD2. The CDR3 is 14 residues long. CDR1 is SGHKS and CDR2 is YYEKEE in the germline V gene (reference sequence). The ends lost 0 bases at V and 5 bases at J; junction bases unmatched: 4. The CDR3 bases are TGTGCCAGCAGCTTGGCCGGGGGAGGGGAGACCCAGTACTTC. Translating it yields CASSLAGGGETQYF.

The rearrangement links TRBV28 to TRBJ1-6; 7 positions match TRBD1. The germline V gene encodes CDR1 MDHEN and CDR2 SYDVKM. V shed 5 bases, J shed 10 bases, and the junction held 8 bases outside the gene matches. The length of the CDR3 is 14 residues. CDR3 DNA: TGTGCCAGCAGTCCTCGACAGGGAGGATCACCCCTCCACTTT. Protein product: CASSPRQGGSPLHF. Combining the CDR3 with reference TRBV28 and TRBJ1-6 gives the whole variable domain DVKVTQSSRYLVKRTGEKVFLECVQDMDHENMFWYRQDPGLGLRLIYFSYDVKMKEKGDIPEGYSVSREKKERFSLILESASTNQTSMYLCASSPRQGGSPLHFGNGTRLTVT.